This T cell receptor (beta chain) emerged from a study of T-cell memory formation after mild COVID-19. TCRdb reprocessed the 5' RACE reads via MiXCR and lists one record per CDR3 protein. The sample includes roughly 620,000 distinct CDR3 sequences, approximately 18% of them seen just once. From germline, CDR1 is MRHNA and CDR2 SNTAGT. The V gene lost 0 bases and the J gene lost 9 bases, with 19 bases spanning the gap. CDR3 size: 16 residues. This clonotype was observed once. Its target is unknown. Whole-study findings and limits: The second-wave clones peaking on day 37 were not confirmed as SARS-CoV-2-specific. A subset of responding clones appeared in pre-infection memory, suggesting cross-reactive memory joined.

The clonotype was recovered from an adult woman who had mild COVID-19 (a few samples of this study predate the infection). Cell type and time point are not known. The sample comprised PBMCs or a T cell subset sorted from them (not recorded which). The V call is TRBV6-4, the J call TRBJ2-3; D may be TRBD1 or TRBD2 (5 bases each). The CDR3 here is CASSDSTHSRERTQYF. In DNA form, the CDR3 reads TGTGCCAGCAGTGACTCGACTCATTCCAGGGAGCGGACGCAGTATTTT.